The clone carrying this TCR beta chain was picked up a small number of times. Its matching antigen is unknown. These data are taken from a study of blood T cells in healthy people across ages. Whole-study results and caveats: In older individuals, TCR beta diversity per million T cells was lower, falling roughly linearly with age.

A J-beta primer mix and a sample-barcoded 5' primer were used in a second PCR of roughly 6 to 11 cycles. Every molecule of cDNA carried a tag from a template-switch adaptor with 12 random nucleotides. TCRdb reprocessed the 5' RACE reads with MiXCR, giving one entry per CDR3 protein. The sample carries 700,000 to 950,000 distinct CDR3 sequences, roughly 43% recorded once. This CDR3 comprises 13 residues. Looked up from germline, CDR1 is MNHEY and CDR2 is SVGAGI. The germline V and J ends were trimmed by 0 bases and 8 bases, with 10 bases remaining between them. V is TRBV6-5 and J is TRBJ1-2; D ambiguous. Sample: blood. The TCR was taken from a woman aged 55-69 years in good health. The CDR3 here is CASSYSGELGYTF. In DNA form, the CDR3 reads TGTGCCAGCAGTTACTCTGGGGAATTGGGCTACACCTTC.